This passage covers 30 T cell receptor beta chains from one sample sequenced in a study of naive and memory T cell subsets. Described treatment: skin biopsy from PPD injection site in Mantoux-positive individual. TCR cDNA received a 3' ligated oligonucleotide that carried a UMI. Four PCR rounds used nested alpha and beta constant region primers plus the SP2 primer. In TCRdb, the UMI-ligation and nested PCR reads were re-called with MiXCR into one record per CDR3 protein. The sample lists more than 13,000 distinct CDR3 sequences, 4.5% to 6.5% occurring once. Material: skin, obtained from a tuberculin skin test site. The receptors here all came from an adult in good health.

The sample holds many counts of this clonotype. The V call is TRBV20-1, the J call TRBJ2-7; perhaps TRBD2 as D (7 bases). The V gene's germline CDR1 is DFQATT and CDR2 SNEGSKA (reference sequence). This CDR3 region has 14 residues. V lost 3 bases, J lost 0 bases, and 12 bases lay in between. This CDR3 reads CSAREGGPSYEQYF. Here the CDR3 DNA reads TGCAGTGCTAGGGAGGGGGGGCCCTCCTACGAGCAGTACTTC.

This clonotype is judged medium-sized. The chain couples TRBV7-2 to TRBJ2-2; D possibly corresponds to TRBD2 (6 bases). The CDR3 runs to 17 residues. Germline CDR1 reads SGHTA; CDR2 reads FQGNSA. Trimming cost V 2 bases and J 6 bases, with 19 bases left between them. CDR3: CASSLQPHGLSSGELFF. For the CDR3, the DNA is TGTGCCAGCAGCTTACAACCCCACGGACTATCCTCCGGGGAGCTGTTTTTT.

This clonotype was counted at least ten times. V and J are TRBV6-1 and TRBJ2-7; D remains ambiguous. Trimming left V 0 bases short and J 0 bases short, with 9 bases between. The CDR3 is 15 amino acids. Germline V lookup: CDR1 MNHNS, CDR2 SASEGT. This chain's CDR3 is CASSEALWGSYEQYF. The CDR3 coding sequence is TGTGCCAGCAGTGAAGCGCTTTGGGGCTCCTACGAGCAGTACTTC.

Judged by abundance, this clonotype is medium-sized. The rearrangement uses TRBV20-1 and TRBJ2-5; the D call may be TRBD1 or TRBD2 (5 bases each). The germline V and J ends were trimmed by 5 bases and 5 bases, with 18 bases remaining between them. The germline V gene encodes CDR1 DFQATT and CDR2 SNEGSKA (reference sequence). This CDR3 spans 14 amino acids. The CDR3 DNA follows: TGCAGTGCTCCCGGGACGCCGGGATTTGAGACCCAGTACTTC. This codes for CSAPGTPGFETQYF.

This clonotype showed up many times. This chain links TRBV7-9 with TRBJ2-7, with D possibly being TRBD2 (6 bases). This CDR3 has 15 amino acids. The V end lost 5 bases, the J end lost 3 bases, and 17 bases lay between the germline ends. Per the germline V gene, CDR1 is SEHNR and CDR2 is FQNEAQ (reference sequence). DNA of the CDR3: TGTGCCAGCAGCCCTAGGGACTCACGACTCTACGAGCAGTACTTC. It yields the protein CASSPRDSRLYEQYF.

V is TRBV5-4 and J is TRBJ1-2; D not certain. The CDR3 sequence is 14 residues long. V lost 0 bases and J lost 8, with 14 bases in between. Germline CDR1 is SGHNT and CDR2 is YYREEE (reference sequence). The CDR3 DNA is TGTGCCAGCAGCTTGGAGGAGGAGGCTCGCGGCTACACCTTC. Amino acid sequence: CASSLEEEARGYTF.

At least ten counts were recorded for this clonotype. The rearrangement joins TRBV12-5 to TRBJ2-1; 7 nucleotides match TRBD2. Germline V gene sequence: CDR1 LGHNT, CDR2 FRNRAP. The CDR3 has 16 residues. V gave up 3 bases and J gave up 4 bases; unmatched junction bases: 9. CDR3 coding DNA: TGTGCTAGTGGTTTTAGTTCCGGGGGGATTTACAATGAGCAGTTCTTC. Translating gives CASGFSSGGIYNEQFF. Full variable domain (outside the CDR3, taken from reference TRBV12-5 and TRBJ2-1): DARVTQTPRHKVTEMGQEVTMRCQPILGHNTVFWYRQTMMQGLELLAYFRNRAPLDDSGMPKDRFSAEMPDATLATLKIQPSEPRDSAVYFCASGFSSGGIYNEQFFGPGTRLTVL.

At least ten counts were recorded for this clonotype. V gene TRBV27 combines with J gene TRBJ2-7; the match to TRBD1 covers 7 bases. V was clipped by 5 bases and J by 1 base; unmatched bases: 8. CDR1 is MNHEY, CDR2 SMNVEV, per germline (reference sequence). The CDR3 has 15 amino acids. CDR3 DNA sequence: TGTGCCAGCAGTACCCGACAGGGTGGGTCCTACGAGCAGTACTTC. It yields the protein CASSTRQGGSYEQYF.

This clonotype was detected ten times or more. This rearrangement joins TRBV5-4 to TRBJ2-3; 7 bases map to TRBD1. The V gene's germline CDR1 is SGHNT and CDR2 YYREEE (reference sequence). The J segment lost 4 bases and the V segment lost 6 bases, leaving 11 bases of the junction unmatched. This CDR3 has 15 residues. CDR3 region: CASTTRQGSPDTQYF. CDR3 in DNA: TGTGCCAGCACCACAAGACAGGGCAGTCCAGATACGCAGTATTTT.

This clonotype has at least ten counts. This chain uses TRBV19 with TRBJ1-2, with D possibly being TRBD1 (5 bases). Between the trimmed V and J ends, which lost 2 bases and 6 bases, there was a span of 13 bases. Germline CDR1 reads LNHDA; CDR2 reads SQIVND (reference sequence). This CDR3 region has 14 residues. CDR3 in DNA: TGTGCCAGTAGTATACTTGGAGGGGCACATGGCTACACCTTC. Its protein product is CASSILGGAHGYTF.

This clonotype appeared a few times. The CDR3 loop reads CASSRTSGEETQYF. Written as DNA, the CDR3 is TGTGCCAGCAGTCGGACTAGCGGGGAGGAGACCCAGTACTTC. The V and J genes are TRBV7-2 and TRBJ2-5; 12 bases fit TRBD2. The CDR3 spans 14 residues. Trimming removed 6 bases from V and 5 bases from J; junction bases left unmatched: 4. Per germline, CDR1 SGHTA and CDR2 FQGNSA.

This clonotype was detected only a few times. The chain joins TRBV24-1 to TRBJ2-3, with D hard to call. V lost 2 bases to trimming and J lost 5 bases, with 13 bases between them. This CDR3 is 15 amino acids long. Germline values: CDR1 KGHDR, CDR2 SFDVKD. CDR3 in DNA: TGTGCCACCAGTGATTATGGAGCCAGCGAAGATACGCAGTATTTT. Protein product: CATSDYGASEDTQYF.

Only a few counts were recorded for this clonotype. This chain uses TRBV12-5 with TRBJ1-2; D is perhaps TRBD1 (5 bases). This CDR3 has 16 residues. Trimming pared 1 base from V and 1 base from J, leaving 13 bases between. Germline CDR1 LGHNT, CDR2 FRNRAP. This CDR3 is CASGLARGVGNYGYTF. In DNA, the CDR3 is TGTGCTAGTGGTTTGGCCCGGGGGGTTGGTAACTATGGCTACACCTTC.

The chain uses TRBV3-1 and TRBJ2-3, with 9 bases lining up with TRBD2. Germline CDR1 reads LGHDT; CDR2 reads YNNKEL (reference sequence). J was trimmed by 0 bases and V by 1 base; bases with no gene match: 8. The CDR3 runs 18 residues. CDR3 nucleotides: TGTGCCAGCAGCCAAGTCTTTAGCGGGGGAGGAAGCACAGATACGCAGTATTTT. Protein: CASSQVFSGGGSTDTQYF.

This clonotype has at least ten counts. V gene TRBV28 combines with J gene TRBJ1-5; 8 bases are a match to TRBD1. J was trimmed by 4 bases and V by 3 bases; bases with no gene match: 8. Germline lookup yields CDR1 MDHEN and CDR2 SYDVKM. This CDR3 has 16 amino acids. CDR3 in DNA: TGTGCCAGCAGTTTCGGTTTAGGGACAGGAAATCAGCCCCAGCATTTT. Translated: CASSFGLGTGNQPQHF.

This clonotype was picked up many times. The chain couples TRBV20-1 to TRBJ2-5; D not resolved. Trimming cost V 6 bases and J 5 bases, with 10 bases left between them. The CDR3 totals 11 residues. Looked up from germline, CDR1 is DFQATT and CDR2 is SNEGSKA (reference sequence). CDR3 in amino acids: CSAVFAETQYF. The CDR3 DNA follows: TGCAGTGCCGTATTCGCGGAGACCCAGTACTTC.

The chain employs TRBV2 and TRBJ2-5; D might be TRBD2 (6 bases). Germline-derived CDR1 and CDR2 are SNHLY and FYNNEI. Between the trimmed V and J ends, which lost 0 bases and 5 bases, there was a span of 13 bases. The CDR3 totals 15 residues. For the CDR3, the DNA is TGTGCCAGCAGTGAAGCGGGGGGTTATGCGGAGACCCAGTACTTC. This translates into CASSEAGGYAETQYF.

Judged by abundance, this clonotype is medium-sized (0.01 to 0.1%). This chain uses TRBV29-1 with TRBJ1-1; 8 positions match TRBD1. CDR3 length: 10 amino acids. CDR1 is SQVTM, CDR2 ANQGSEA, per germline. Trimming removed 6 bases from V and 8 bases from J; junction bases left unmatched: 2. CDR3 coding DNA: TGCAGCGTCGGGGACAGGGAAGCTTTCTTT. As protein: CSVGDREAFF.

This clonotype has ten or more counts. The chain joins TRBV28 to TRBJ2-1, with unresolved D. Looked up from germline, CDR1 is MDHEN and CDR2 is SYDVKM. CDR3 length equals 16 residues. V was clipped by 3 bases and J by 13 bases, with 25 bases between them. The chain's CDR3 is CASSFYLVRPPSFQFF. The CDR3 region has the DNA TGTGCCAGCAGTTTTTATTTAGTCCGGCCTCCCTCATTCCAGTTCTTC. The complete variable domain, with remaining parts taken from reference TRBV28 and TRBJ2-1, reads DVKVTQSSRYLVKRTGEKVFLECVQDMDHENMFWYRQDPGLGLRLIYFSYDVKMKEKGDIPEGYSVSREKKERFSLILESASTNQTSMYLCASSFYLVRPPSFQFFGPGTRLTVL.

The sample holds many counts of this clonotype. This chain connects TRBV6-5 to TRBJ2-4, with a tentative D call TRBD1 (6 bases). The length of the CDR3 is 11 residues. V was clipped by 5 bases and J by 9 bases, with 8 bases between them. Germline-derived CDR1 and CDR2 are MNHEY and SVGAGI. The CDR3 here is CASSNRVIQYF. The CDR3 DNA sequence: TGTGCCAGCAGTAACAGGGTCATTCAGTACTTC.

By share, this clonotype counts as medium-sized. CDR3 nucleotides: TGTGCCAGCGGGGACTGGCAAGAGACCCAGTACTTC. Its translation: CASGDWQETQYF. The chain employs TRBV7-2 and TRBJ2-5, with D possibly TRBD2 on 6 matching bases. CDR3 size: 12 residues. In germline, CDR1 is SGHTA, CDR2 FQGNSA. V lost 8 bases and J 2 bases, leaving 9 bases between the germline ends.

In this sample, this clonotype turned up many times. V is TRBV12-3 or TRBV12-4 and J is TRBJ1-1; TRBD1 agrees at 10 bases. V was pared by 5 bases and J by 0 bases, with 9 bases of the junction left unmatched. CDR3 length: 17 amino acids. CDR3 sequence: CASSRRDRGFLNTEAFF. The DNA of the CDR3 is TGTGCCAGCAGTCGCCGGGACAGGGGATTTTTGAACACTGAAGCTTTCTTT.

This clonotype is medium-sized. This chain joins TRBV2 and TRBJ1-5, with D hard to call. The germline V gene encodes CDR1 SNHLY and CDR2 FYNNEI. V was shortened by 3 bases and J by 11 bases, with 11 bases between the two germline ends. The CDR3 covers 12 residues. The CDR3 sequence: CASSDNYRAQHF. The DNA for the CDR3 is TGTGCCAGCAGTGATAACTATCGGGCCCAGCATTTT.

This clonotype has a count of ten or more. The chain links TRBV7-2 to TRBJ1-1; D perhaps matches TRBD1 (6 bases). The CDR3 sequence is 13 residues long. Between the trimmed V and J ends, which lost 4 bases and 1 base, there was a span of 7 bases. Germline V CDR1 and CDR2: SGHTA, FQGNSA. CDR3 nucleotides: TGTGCCAGCAGCTGGGGACAGAACACTGAAGCTTTCTTT. Its translation: CASSWGQNTEAFF. Looking up the rest from reference TRBV7-2 and TRBJ1-1 gives the full variable domain: GAGVSQSPSNKVTEKGKDVELRCDPISGHTALYWYRQSLGQGLEFLIYFQGNSAPDKSGLPSDRFSAERTGGSVSTLTIQRTQQEDSAVYLCASSWGQNTEAFFGQGTRLTVV.

This clonotype was seen ten or more times. The chain couples TRBV4-3 to TRBJ2-5; maybe TRBD2 (6 bases). The CDR3 contains 14 residues. Between the trimmed V and J ends, which lost 4 bases and 0 bases, there was a span of 9 bases. The germline V gene encodes CDR1 LGHNA and CDR2 YSLEER. CDR3 in DNA: TGCGCCAGCAGCCGGGGACTGTACCAAGAGACCCAGTACTTC. Translated, it gives CASSRGLYQETQYF.

In this sample, this clonotype turned up many times. This chain uses TRBV5-6 with TRBJ1-1, with 7 bases identical to TRBD1. This CDR3 is built from 12 residues. In germline, CDR1 is SGHDT, CDR2 YYEEEE. V shed 1 base and J 8 bases; nucleotides not matched to a gene: 2. DNA of the CDR3: TGTGCCAGCAGCTTGACGGACAGGGAAGCTTTCTTT. This encodes CASSLTDREAFF.

This chain connects TRBV5-4 to TRBJ2-3, with 7 positions matching TRBD2. The germline CDR1 and CDR2 sequences are SGHNT and YYREEE (reference sequence). V gave up 2 bases and J gave up 4 bases; unmatched junction bases: 7. The CDR3 extends over 15 amino acids. The CDR3 DNA follows: TGTGCCAGCAGCTTCTTCGGGGGGTTGCCAGATACGCAGTATTTT. Translated, it gives CASSFFGGLPDTQYF.

With respect to this clonotype: Just one base apart from a much larger clone, this may be a read error. The chain links TRBV7-2 to TRBJ1-2; possibly TRBD1 for D (5 bases). The CDR3 is 17 residues long. CDR1 is SGHTA and CDR2 is FQGNSA in the germline V gene. Written as DNA, the CDR3 is TGTGCCAGCAGCGAAGACTTGTTTAGGGCCAGGGCAATTGGCGACACCTTC. Amino acid sequence: CASSEDLFRARAIGDTF.

Many counts were recorded for this clonotype. J is TRBJ2-3 and V is TRBV20-1; D ambiguous. The CDR3 contains 14 residues. The V end lost 0 bases, the J end lost 2 bases, and 9 bases lay between the germline ends. Germline V gene lookup returns CDR1 DFQATT and CDR2 SNEGSKA (reference sequence). CDR3 loop: CSAREGGDTDTQYF. CDR3 DNA: TGCAGTGCTAGAGAGGGCGGAGACACAGATACGCAGTATTTT.

This chain links TRBV9 with TRBJ2-3; 9 positions agree with TRBD2. This CDR3 has 14 amino acids. The V and J ends lost 7 bases and 7 bases, in that order; junction bases with no gene match: 10. Germline lookup yields CDR1 SGDLS and CDR2 YYNGEE. CDR3 loop: CASAGASGEHTQYF. CDR3 DNA: TGTGCCAGCGCCGGGGCTAGCGGGGAACATACGCAGTATTTT.